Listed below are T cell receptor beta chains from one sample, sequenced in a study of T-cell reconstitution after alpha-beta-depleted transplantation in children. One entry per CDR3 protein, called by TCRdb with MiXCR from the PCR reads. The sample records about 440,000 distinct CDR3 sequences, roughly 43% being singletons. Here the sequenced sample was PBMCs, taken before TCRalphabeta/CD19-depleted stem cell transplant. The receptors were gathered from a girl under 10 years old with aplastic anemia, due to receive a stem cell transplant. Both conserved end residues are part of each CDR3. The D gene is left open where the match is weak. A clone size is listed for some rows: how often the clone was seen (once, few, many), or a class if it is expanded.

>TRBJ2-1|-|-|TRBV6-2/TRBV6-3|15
CASSYGGASYNEQFF
TGTGCCAGCAGTTACGGCGGGGCCTCCTACAATGAGCAGTTCTTC
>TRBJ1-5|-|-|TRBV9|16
CASSVDPSYSNQPQHF
TGTGCCAGCAGCGTCGACCCTTCTTATAGCAATCAGCCCCAGCATTTT
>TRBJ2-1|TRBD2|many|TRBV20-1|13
CSASTSTGGEQFF
TGCAGTGCTTCAACGTCTACGGGGGGTGAGCAGTTCTTC
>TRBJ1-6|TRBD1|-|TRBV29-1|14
CSVDRDPNNSPLHF
TGCAGCGTAGACAGGGACCCGAATAATTCACCCCTCCACTTT
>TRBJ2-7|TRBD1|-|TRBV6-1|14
CASSFGTGNYEQYF
TGTGCCAGCAGCTTCGGGACAGGGAACTACGAGCAGTACTTC
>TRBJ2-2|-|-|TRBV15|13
CATSTGNTGELFF
TGTGCCACCAGCACGGGGAACACCGGGGAGCTGTTTTTT
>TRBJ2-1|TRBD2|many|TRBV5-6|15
CASSLRGRAVGEQFF
TGTGCCAGCAGCTTGCGCGGGAGGGCCGTGGGTGAGCAGTTCTTC
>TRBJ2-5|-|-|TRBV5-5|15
CASSLSRATQETQYF
TGTGCCAGCAGCTTGAGTCGGGCCACGCAAGAGACCCAGTACTTC
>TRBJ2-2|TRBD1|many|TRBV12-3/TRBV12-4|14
CASRLTGVTGELFF
TGTGCCAGCAGACTTACAGGGGTCACCGGGGAGCTGTTTTTT
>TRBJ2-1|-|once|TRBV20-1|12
CSASGADNEQFF
TGCAGTGCTAGCGGGGCCGACAATGAGCAGTTCTTC
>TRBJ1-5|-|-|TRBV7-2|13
CASSTRHNQPQHF
TGTGCCAGCAGCACTAGACACAATCAGCCCCAGCATTTT
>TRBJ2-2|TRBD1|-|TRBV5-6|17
CASSLDLGQLATGELFF
TGTGCCAGCAGCTTGGACCTGGGACAGCTTGCCACCGGGGAGCTGTTTTTT
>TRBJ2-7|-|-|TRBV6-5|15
CASSFDRFRSYEQYF
TGTGCCAGCAGTTTCGACAGATTTCGCTCCTACGAGCAGTACTTC
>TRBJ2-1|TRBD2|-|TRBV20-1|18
CSAPGRRIAGERYNEQFF
TGCAGTGCTCCCGGGAGGAGAATAGCGGGAGAAAGATACAATGAGCAGTTCTTC
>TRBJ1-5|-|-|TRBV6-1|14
CASSREVSNQPQHF
TGTGCCAGCAGTCGTGAGGTTAGCAATCAGCCCCAGCATTTT
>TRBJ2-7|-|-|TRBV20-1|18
CSARDALSDSHRGYEQYF
TGCAGTGCTAGAGATGCTCTGTCGGACTCACATCGAGGGTACGAGCAGTACTTC
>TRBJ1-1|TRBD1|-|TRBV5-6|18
CASSFPGTGKVENTEAFF
TGTGCCAGCAGCTTCCCTGGGACAGGGAAGGTTGAGAACACTGAAGCTTTCTTT
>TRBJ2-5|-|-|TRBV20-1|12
CSGVGWEETQYF
TGCAGTGGGGTAGGATGGGAAGAGACCCAGTACTTC
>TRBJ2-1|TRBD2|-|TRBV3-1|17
CASSQESQRGAYNEQFF
TGTGCCAGCAGCCAAGAGTCCCAGCGGGGGGCCTACAATGAGCAGTTCTTC
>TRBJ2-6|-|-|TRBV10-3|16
CAIIESQVSGANVLTF
TGTGCCATCATTGAGTCACAGGTGTCAGGGGCCAACGTCCTGACTTTC
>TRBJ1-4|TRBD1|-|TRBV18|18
CASSPGTGGASTNEKLFF
TGTGCCAGCTCACCAGGGACAGGGGGCGCCTCAACTAATGAAAAACTGTTTTTT
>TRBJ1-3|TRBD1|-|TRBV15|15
CATSRRTGSGNTIYF
TGTGCCACCAGCAGGCGGACAGGGTCTGGAAACACCATATATTTT
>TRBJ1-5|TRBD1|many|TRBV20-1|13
CSGQGAGNQPQHF
TGCAGTGGGCAGGGGGCCGGCAATCAGCCCCAGCATTTT
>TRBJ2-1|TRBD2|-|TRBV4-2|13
CASASGGYNEQFF
TGTGCCAGCGCTAGCGGGGGCTACAATGAGCAGTTCTTC
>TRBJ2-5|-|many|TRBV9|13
CASSSRYQETQYF
TGTGCCAGCAGCTCCCGGTACCAAGAGACCCAGTACTTC
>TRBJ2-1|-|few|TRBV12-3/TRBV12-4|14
CASSLGGSHNEQFF
TGTGCCAGCAGTTTAGGAGGGAGCCACAATGAGCAGTTCTTC